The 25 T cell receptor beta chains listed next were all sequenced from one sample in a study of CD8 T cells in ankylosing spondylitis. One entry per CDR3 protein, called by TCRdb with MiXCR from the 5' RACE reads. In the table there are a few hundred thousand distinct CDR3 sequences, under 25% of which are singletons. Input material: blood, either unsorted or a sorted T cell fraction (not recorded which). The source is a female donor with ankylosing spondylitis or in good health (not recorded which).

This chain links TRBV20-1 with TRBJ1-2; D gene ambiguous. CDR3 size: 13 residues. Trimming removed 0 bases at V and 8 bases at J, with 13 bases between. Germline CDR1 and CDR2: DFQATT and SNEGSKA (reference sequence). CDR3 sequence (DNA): TGCAGTGCTAGAGATTTAAGGGATCTCGGCTACACCTTC. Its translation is CSARDLRDLGYTF.

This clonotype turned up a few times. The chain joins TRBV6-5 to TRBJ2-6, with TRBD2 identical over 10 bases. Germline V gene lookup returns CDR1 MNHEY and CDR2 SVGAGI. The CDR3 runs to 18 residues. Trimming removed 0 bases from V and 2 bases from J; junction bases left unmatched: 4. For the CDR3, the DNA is TGTGCCAGCAGTTACTCAGCTAGCGGGAGACCTGGGGCCAACGTCCTGACTTTC. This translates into CASSYSASGRPGANVLTF.

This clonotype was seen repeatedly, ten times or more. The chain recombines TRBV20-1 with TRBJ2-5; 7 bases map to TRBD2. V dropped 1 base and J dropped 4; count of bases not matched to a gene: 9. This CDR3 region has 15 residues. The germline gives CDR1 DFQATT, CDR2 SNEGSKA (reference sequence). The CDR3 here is CSARVGGGLGETQYF. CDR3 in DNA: TGCAGTGCTAGAGTGGGGGGAGGACTAGGAGAGACCCAGTACTTC.

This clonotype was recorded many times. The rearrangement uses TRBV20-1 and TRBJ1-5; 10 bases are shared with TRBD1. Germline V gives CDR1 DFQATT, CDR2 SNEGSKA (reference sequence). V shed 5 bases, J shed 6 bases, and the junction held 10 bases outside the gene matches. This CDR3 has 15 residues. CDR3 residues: CSAPIPGQGSQPQHF. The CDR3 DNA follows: TGCAGTGCTCCTATACCGGGACAGGGGAGTCAGCCCCAGCATTTT.

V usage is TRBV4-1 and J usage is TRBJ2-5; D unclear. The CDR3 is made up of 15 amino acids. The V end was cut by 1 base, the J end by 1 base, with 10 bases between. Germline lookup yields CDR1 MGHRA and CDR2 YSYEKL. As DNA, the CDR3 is TGCGCCAGCAGCCAAGTAGCAGCGTTCCAAGAGACCCAGTACTTC. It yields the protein CASSQVAAFQETQYF.

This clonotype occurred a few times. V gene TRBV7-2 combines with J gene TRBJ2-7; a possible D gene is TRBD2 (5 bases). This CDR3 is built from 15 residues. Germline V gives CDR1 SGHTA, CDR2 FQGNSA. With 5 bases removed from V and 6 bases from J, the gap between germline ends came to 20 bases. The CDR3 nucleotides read TGTGCCAGCAGCCCCCACCAGCGGACCCCCTCCGAGCAGTACTTC. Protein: CASSPHQRTPSEQYF.

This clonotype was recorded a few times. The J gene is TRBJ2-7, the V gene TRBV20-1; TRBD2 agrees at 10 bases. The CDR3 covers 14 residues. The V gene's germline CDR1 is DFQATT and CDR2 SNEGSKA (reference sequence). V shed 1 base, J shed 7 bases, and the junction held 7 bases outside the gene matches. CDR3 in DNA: TGCAGTGCTAGAGGAAGCGGGAGGGCCTGGGAGCAGTACTTC. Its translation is CSARGSGRAWEQYF.

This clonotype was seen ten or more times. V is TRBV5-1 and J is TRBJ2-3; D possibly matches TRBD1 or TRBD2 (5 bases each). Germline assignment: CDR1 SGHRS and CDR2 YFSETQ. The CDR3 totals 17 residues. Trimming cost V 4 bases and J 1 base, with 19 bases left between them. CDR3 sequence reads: CASSPTPTAVRTDTQYF. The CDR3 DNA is TGCGCCAGCAGCCCAACTCCGACAGCGGTACGCACAGATACGCAGTATTTT.

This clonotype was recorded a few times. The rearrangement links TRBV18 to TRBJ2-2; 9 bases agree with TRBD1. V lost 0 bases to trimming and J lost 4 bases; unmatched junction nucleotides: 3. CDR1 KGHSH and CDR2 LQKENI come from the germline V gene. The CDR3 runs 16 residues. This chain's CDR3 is CASSPPTGGLTGELFF. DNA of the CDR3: TGTGCCAGCTCACCACCCACAGGGGGCCTCACCGGGGAGCTGTTTTTT.

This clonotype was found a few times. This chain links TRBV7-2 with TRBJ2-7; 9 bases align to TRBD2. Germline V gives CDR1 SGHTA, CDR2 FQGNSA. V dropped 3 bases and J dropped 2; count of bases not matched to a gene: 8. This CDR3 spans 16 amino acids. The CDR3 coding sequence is TGTGCCAGCAGCTTTCGACTAGCGGAAAGGGCCTACGAGCAGTACTTC. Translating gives CASSFRLAERAYEQYF.

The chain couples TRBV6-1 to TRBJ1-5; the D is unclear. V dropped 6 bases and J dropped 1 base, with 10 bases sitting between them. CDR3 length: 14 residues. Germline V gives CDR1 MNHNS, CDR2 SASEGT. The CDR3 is CASSPWNSNQPQHF. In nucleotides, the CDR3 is TGTGCCAGCAGCCCCTGGAACAGCAATCAGCCCCAGCATTTT.

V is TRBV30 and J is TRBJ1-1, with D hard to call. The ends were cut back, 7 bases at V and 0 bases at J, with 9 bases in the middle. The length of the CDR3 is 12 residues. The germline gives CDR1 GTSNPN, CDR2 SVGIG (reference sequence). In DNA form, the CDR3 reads TGTGCCTTGGAGATCATGAACACTGAAGCTTTCTTT. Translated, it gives CALEIMNTEAFF. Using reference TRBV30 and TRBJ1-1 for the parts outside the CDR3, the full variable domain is SQTIHQWPATLVQPVGSPLSLECTVEGTSNPNLYWYRQAAGRGLQLLFYSVGIGQISSEVPQNLSASRPQDRQFILSSKKLLLSDSGFYLCALEIMNTEAFFGQGTRLTVV.

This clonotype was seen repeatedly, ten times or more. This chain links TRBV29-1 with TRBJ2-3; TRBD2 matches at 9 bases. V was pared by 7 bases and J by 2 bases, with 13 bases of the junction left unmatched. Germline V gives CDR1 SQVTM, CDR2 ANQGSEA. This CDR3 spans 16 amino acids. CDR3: CSARVRVAGATDTQYF. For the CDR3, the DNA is TGCAGCGCCCGTGTAAGGGTAGCGGGAGCCACAGATACGCAGTATTTT.

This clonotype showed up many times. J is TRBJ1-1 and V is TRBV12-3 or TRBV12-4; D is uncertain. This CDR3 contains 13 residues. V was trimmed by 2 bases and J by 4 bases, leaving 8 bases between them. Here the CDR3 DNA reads TGTGCCAGCAGTTTACACGGAGTCACTGAAGCTTTCTTT. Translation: CASSLHGVTEAFF.

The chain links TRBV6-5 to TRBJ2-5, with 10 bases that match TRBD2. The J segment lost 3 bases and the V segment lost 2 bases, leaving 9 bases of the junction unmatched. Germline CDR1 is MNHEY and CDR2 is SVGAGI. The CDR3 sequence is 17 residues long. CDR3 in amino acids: CASSYPYSGRMKETQYF. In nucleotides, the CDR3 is TGTGCCAGCAGTTACCCCTATAGCGGGAGGATGAAAGAGACCCAGTACTTC.

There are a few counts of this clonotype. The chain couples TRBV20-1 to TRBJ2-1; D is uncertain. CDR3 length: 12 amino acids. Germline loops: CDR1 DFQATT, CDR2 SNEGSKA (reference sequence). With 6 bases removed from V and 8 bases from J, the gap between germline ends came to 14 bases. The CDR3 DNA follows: TGCAGTGCGACTGGGCTTTCGGATGAGCAGTTCTTC. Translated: CSATGLSDEQFF.

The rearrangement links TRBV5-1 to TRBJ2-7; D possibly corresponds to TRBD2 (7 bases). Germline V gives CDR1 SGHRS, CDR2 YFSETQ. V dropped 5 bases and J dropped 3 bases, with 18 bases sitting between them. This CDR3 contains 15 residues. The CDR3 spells CASRPIRGGVYEQYF. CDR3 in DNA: TGCGCCAGCAGACCGATCCGAGGGGGGGTCTACGAGCAGTACTTC.

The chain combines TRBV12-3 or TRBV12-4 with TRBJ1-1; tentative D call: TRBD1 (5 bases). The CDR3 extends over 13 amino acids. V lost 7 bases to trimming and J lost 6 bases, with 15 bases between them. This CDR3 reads CASIRYQGAEAFF. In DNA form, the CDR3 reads TGTGCCAGCATAAGGTACCAGGGAGCTGAAGCTTTCTTT.

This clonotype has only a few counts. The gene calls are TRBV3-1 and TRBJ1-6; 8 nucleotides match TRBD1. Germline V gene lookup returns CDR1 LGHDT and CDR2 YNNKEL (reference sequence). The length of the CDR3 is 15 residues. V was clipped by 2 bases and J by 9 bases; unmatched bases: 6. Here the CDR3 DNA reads TGTGCCAGCAGCCAACTTCCGACAGGGGCTTCACCCCTCCACTTT. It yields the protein CASSQLPTGASPLHF.

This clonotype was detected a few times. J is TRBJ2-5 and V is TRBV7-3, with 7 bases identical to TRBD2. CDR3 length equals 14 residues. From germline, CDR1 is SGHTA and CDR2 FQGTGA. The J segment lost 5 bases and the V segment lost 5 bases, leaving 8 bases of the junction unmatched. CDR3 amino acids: CASSLGGPGETQYF. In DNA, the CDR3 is TGTGCCAGCAGCCTGGGAGGGCCGGGTGAGACCCAGTACTTC.

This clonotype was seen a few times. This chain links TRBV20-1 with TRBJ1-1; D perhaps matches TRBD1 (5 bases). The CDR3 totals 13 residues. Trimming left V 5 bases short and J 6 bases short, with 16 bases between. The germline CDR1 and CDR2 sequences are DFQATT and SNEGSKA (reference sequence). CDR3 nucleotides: TGCAGTGCTCAACCGGGGCCCGTGGCTGAAGCTTTCTTT. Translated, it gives CSAQPGPVAEAFF.

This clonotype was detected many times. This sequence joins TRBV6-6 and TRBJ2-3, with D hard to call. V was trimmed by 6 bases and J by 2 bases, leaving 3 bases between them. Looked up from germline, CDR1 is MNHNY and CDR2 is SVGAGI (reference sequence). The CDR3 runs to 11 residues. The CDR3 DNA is TGTGCCAGCAGATACACAGATACGCAGTATTTT. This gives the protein CASRYTDTQYF.

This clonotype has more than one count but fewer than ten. CDR3 nucleotides: TGCAGTGCTAGAGATAGCCGGACAGTAACTAACTATGGCTACACCTTC. It specifies CSARDSRTVTNYGYTF. The V call is TRBV20-1, the J call TRBJ1-2, with D tentatively TRBD1 (6 bases). The V gene lost 0 bases and the J gene lost 0 bases, with 14 bases spanning the gap. The CDR3 consists of 16 residues. Germline CDR1 is DFQATT and CDR2 is SNEGSKA (reference sequence).

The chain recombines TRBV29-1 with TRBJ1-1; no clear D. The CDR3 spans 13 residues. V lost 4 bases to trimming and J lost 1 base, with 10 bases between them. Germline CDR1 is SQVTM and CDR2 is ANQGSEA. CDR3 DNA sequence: TGCAGCGTTGCCCGGTCTAAGAACACTGAAGCTTTCTTT. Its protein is CSVARSKNTEAFF.

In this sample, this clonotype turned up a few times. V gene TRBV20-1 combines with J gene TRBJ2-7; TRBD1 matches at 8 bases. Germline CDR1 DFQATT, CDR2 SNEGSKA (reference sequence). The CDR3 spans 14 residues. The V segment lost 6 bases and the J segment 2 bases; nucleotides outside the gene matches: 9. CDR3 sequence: CSADRDSSPYEQYF. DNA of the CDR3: TGCAGTGCGGACAGGGACTCTTCTCCCTACGAGCAGTACTTC.